Each of the 9 T cell receptor beta chains below was sequenced from the same sample in a study of molecular identifiers for immune sequencing clone quantification. TCRdb reprocessed the PCR reads via MiXCR and lists one record per CDR3 protein. The table has over 600,000 distinct CDR3 sequences, 20% seen once. Source material: naive CD8+ T cells from blood, with Jurkat cell RNA spiked in. Subset given: FACS-sorted CD8+CD4-CCR7+CD45RA+ naive T cells. These receptors came from a human donor in good health. Some libraries in this study had Jurkat cell RNA spiked in.

Regarding this clonotype: A much more abundant neighbour one base away suggests this may be a read error. The J gene is TRBJ2-3, the V gene TRBV28, with D maybe TRBD2 (6 bases). From germline, CDR1 is MDHEN and CDR2 SYDVKM. V lost 5 bases, J lost 2 bases, and 23 bases lay in between. CDR3 length: 18 residues. The CDR3 sequence: CASSAPQSGTGVTDTQYF. The CDR3 DNA is TGTGCCAGCAGTGCCCCACAATCCGGGACTGGGGTCACAGATACGCAGTATTTT.

As to this clonotype: Since a much larger clone is just one base distant, this may be a read error. The chain combines TRBV2 with TRBJ2-7; 8 positions match TRBD1. CDR3 length: 15 amino acids. CDR1 SNHLY and CDR2 FYNNEI come from the germline V gene. The CDR3 nucleotides read TGTGCCAGCGGTGAGGGACAGGCAACCTCCTACGAGCAGTACTTC. Residues: CASGEGQATSYEQYF.

This clonotype was counted a few times. The CDR3 nucleotides are TGTGCCACCAGCAGGTTCGACAGGTATAACACTGAAGCTTTCTTT. It specifies CATSRFDRYNTEAFF. The V call is TRBV15, the J call TRBJ1-1; tentatively, D is TRBD1 (6 bases). V gave up 3 bases and J gave up 2 bases, with 13 bases separating them. CDR3 size: 15 residues. The V gene's germline CDR1 is LNHNV and CDR2 YYDKDF (reference sequence).

This clonotype was counted ten times or more. V usage is TRBV7-9 and J usage is TRBJ2-7; D uncertain. The V end lost 5 bases, the J end lost 1 base, and 9 bases lay between the germline ends. The CDR3 runs 13 residues. Germline V gene sequence: CDR1 SEHNR, CDR2 FQNEAQ (reference sequence). This CDR3 is CASSGRVSYEQYF. DNA of the CDR3: TGTGCCAGCAGCGGAAGGGTATCCTACGAGCAGTACTTC.

CDR3 in DNA: TGTGCCAGGGGGGGGGCTAGCGGGATGTGCACAGATACGCAGTATTTT. Amino acid sequence: CARGGASGMCTDTQYF. The chain has TRBV9 and TRBJ2-3, with 9 bases aligning to TRBD2. There are 16 residues in the CDR3. The germline V gene has CDR1 SGDLS and CDR2 YYNGEE. Trimming took 8 bases from V and 1 from J; bases not matched to a gene: 11.

J is TRBJ2-7 and V is TRBV19, with D perhaps TRBD1 (5 bases). This CDR3 is built from 14 residues. V shed 3 bases and J shed 3 bases, with 12 bases lying between them. Germline assignment: CDR1 LNHDA and CDR2 SQIVND (reference sequence). The CDR3 DNA sequence: TGTGCCAGTAGTATCAGTGGCAGGGACTACGAGCAGTACTTC. Its protein is CASSISGRDYEQYF. Drawing the rest from reference TRBV19 and TRBJ2-7, the complete variable domain is DGGITQSPKYLFRKEGQNVTLSCEQNLNHDAMYWYRQDPGQGLRLIYYSQIVNDFQKGDIAEGYSVSREKKESFPLTVTSAQKNPTAFYLCASSISGRDYEQYFGPGTRLTVT.

In this sample, this clonotype turned up many times. The chain has TRBV5-1 and TRBJ2-3; 8 bases are shared with TRBD2. CDR3 length: 15 amino acids. Germline V gene lookup returns CDR1 SGHRS and CDR2 YFSETQ. V shed 1 base, J shed 5 bases, and the junction held 6 bases outside the gene matches. The DNA of the CDR3 is TGCGCCAGCAGCTTGTCGGGGGGGAGTGGAGATACGCAGTATTTT. Amino acids: CASSLSGGSGDTQYF.

Worth noting for this clonotype: This could be a read error, since a much larger clone is one nucleotide away. The CDR3 here is CASSSREQGCEQYF. The CDR3 DNA is TGTGCCAGCAGTTCGCGCGAACAGGGTTGCGAGCAGTACTTC. The chain has TRBV28 and TRBJ2-7; D is perhaps TRBD1 (6 bases). The V gene's germline CDR1 is MDHEN and CDR2 SYDVKM. V was clipped by 4 bases and J by 6 bases, with 16 bases between them. The length of the CDR3 is 14 residues.

A few counts support this clonotype. The gene calls are TRBV28 and TRBJ2-7; 7 bases match TRBD2. The CDR3 length is 17 residues. Germline trimming cut 4 bases from V and 2 bases from J; bases unmatched to any gene: 14. CDR1 and CDR2 from the germline V gene are MDHEN and SYDVKM. CDR3 DNA: TGTGCCAGCAGTTCGATTGCGGGGGTAAGGTCCACCTACGAGCAGTACTTC. This sequence encodes CASSSIAGVRSTYEQYF.